The 5 T cell receptor beta chains listed next were all sequenced from one sample in a study of shared clonotypes between healthy human individuals. The protocol was immunoSEQ multiplex PCR, while the TCRdb copy is restricted to in-frame clones and leaves out a portion. Of around 2,100,000 clones listed, about 95% are singletons. Naive CD8 populations comprised CD45RO-negative cells positively selected for CCR7, excluding terminally differentiated effector memory CD45RA+ cells. The sample comprised naive CD8+ T cells sorted from blood. Receptor source: a man between 18 and 35 years old in good health.

The rearrangement joins TRBV28 to TRBJ2-5, with D tentatively TRBD1 or TRBD2 (5 bases each). Trimming pared 3 bases from V and 5 bases from J, leaving 13 bases between. The CDR3 consists of 14 residues. From germline, CDR1 is MDHEN and CDR2 SYDVKM. DNA for the CDR3: TGTGCCAGCAGTTTCCCAGCAGAGGGGGAGACCCAGTACTTC. Translated, it gives CASSFPAEGETQYF. Supplemented by reference TRBV28 and TRBJ2-5, the full variable domain reads DVKVTQSSRYLVKRTGEKVFLECVQDMDHENMFWYRQDPGLGLRLIYFSYDVKMKEKGDIPEGYSVSREKKERFSLILESASTNQTSMYLCASSFPAEGETQYFGPGTRLLVL.

The chain couples TRBV7-6 to TRBJ1-2; 10 nucleotides line up with TRBD1. CDR1 and CDR2 (germline): SGHVS, FNYEAQ. The J segment lost 4 bases and the V segment lost 5 bases, leaving 7 bases of the junction unmatched. CDR3 length: 15 residues. In DNA form, the CDR3 reads TGTGCCAGCAGCACCGCCGGGACAGGGGTCTATGGCTACACCTTC. This sequence encodes CASSTAGTGVYGYTF.

The chain uses TRBV27 and TRBJ2-7; D call uncertain. This CDR3 is built from 15 residues. V lost 0 bases and J 4 bases, leaving 13 bases between the germline ends. Germline-derived CDR1 and CDR2 are MNHEY and SMNVEV (reference sequence). The chain's CDR3 is CASSLSWAETYEQYF. Written as DNA, the CDR3 is TGTGCCAGCAGTTTATCGTGGGCAGAGACATACGAGCAGTACTTC.

V and J are TRBV6-5 and TRBJ2-7; 7 nucleotides line up with TRBD1. The CDR3 length is 13 residues. Germline CDR1 reads MNHEY; CDR2 reads SVGAGI. Germline trimming cut 2 bases from V and 5 bases from J; bases unmatched to any gene: 3. CDR3 sequence: CASSYGQADEQYF. Here the CDR3 DNA reads TGTGCCAGCAGTTACGGACAGGCCGACGAGCAGTACTTC.

This CDR3 reads CASSLASELNTGELFF. As DNA, the CDR3 is TGCGCCAGCAGCTTGGCATCCGAGCTGAACACCGGGGAGCTGTTTTTT. The rearrangement links TRBV5-1 to TRBJ2-2; D gene unclear. CDR3 length: 16 residues. V lost 0 bases to trimming and J lost 1 base, with 10 bases between them. Looked up from germline, CDR1 is SGHRS and CDR2 is YFSETQ.